One sample yielded the 13 T cell receptor beta chains listed below, sequenced in a study of cytomegalovirus exposure and HLA in healthy donors. PCR used 60 Vbeta primers and 13 Jbeta primers. Repertoires were generated with immunoSEQ multiplex PCR, while TCRdb's copy carries only in-frame clones and drops some. Here the sample spans about 130,000 clones, approximately 78% being singletons. Sequencing was done on a sample of PBMCs. The receptor set was obtained from a woman aged 50 to 65 in good health and CMV-seropositive.

This clone came up once. CDR3 coding DNA: TGTGCCAGCAGTTTCACTTGGGCAGAGACCCAGTACTTC. Residues: CASSFTWAETQYF. The chain is built from TRBV28 and TRBJ2-5, with D uncertain. The V gene lost 3 bases and the J gene lost 4 bases, with 9 bases spanning the gap. The germline V gene has CDR1 MDHEN and CDR2 SYDVKM. The CDR3 consists of 13 residues.

The chain combines TRBV6-4 with TRBJ1-3, with D possibly matching TRBD1 (6 bases). Germline V gene lookup returns CDR1 MRHNA and CDR2 SNTAGT. This CDR3 has 17 amino acids. Deletions cut 0 bases from V and 3 bases from J, with 15 bases between. The CDR3 DNA sequence: TGTGCCAGCAGTGACTCGATCAGGGGCTCTGATGGAAACACCATATATTTT. Translated, it gives CASSDSIRGSDGNTIYF.

The rearrangement joins TRBV6-5 to TRBJ1-1, with TRBD1 identical over 11 bases. This CDR3 has 15 amino acids. In germline, CDR1 is MNHEY, CDR2 SVGAGI. After removal of 2 bases from V and 6 bases from J, the junction contained 5 bases not matched to a gene. The CDR3 loop is CASSYGDRGFSEAFF. DNA for the CDR3: TGTGCCAGCAGTTACGGGGACAGGGGGTTTTCTGAAGCTTTCTTT.

The J gene is TRBJ2-7, the V gene TRBV11-2; D might be TRBD2 (5 bases). The CDR3 runs to 15 residues. Germline CDR1 reads SGHAT; CDR2 reads FQNNGV. V was cut by 1 base and J by 7 bases, with 17 bases left in between. CDR3 sequence: CASSLVPAERREQYF. As DNA, the CDR3 is TGTGCCAGCAGCTTAGTTCCAGCGGAGCGTCGGGAGCAGTACTTC.

V usage is TRBV2 and J usage is TRBJ1-2, with D possibly TRBD1 on 5 matching bases. The CDR3 extends over 13 amino acids. The V end was cut by 4 bases, the J end by 5 bases, with 11 bases between. CDR1 is SNHLY and CDR2 is FYNNEI in the germline V gene. CDR3 bases: TGTGCCAGCAGTGGGGGGGGACCTTATGGCTACACCTTC. Its translation is CASSGGGPYGYTF.

The chain combines TRBV7-9 with TRBJ2-5; 10 nucleotides align to TRBD2. The CDR3 has 16 residues. V lost 5 bases, J lost 4 bases, and 10 bases stayed unmatched. Germline V gene data show CDR1 as SEHNR and CDR2 as FQNEAQ (reference sequence). CDR3 bases: TGTGCCAGCAGCCCTCTAGCGGGAGCAAGGCGAGAGACCCAGTACTTC. Amino acid sequence: CASSPLAGARRETQYF. The full variable domain, with the rest looked up from reference TRBV7-9 and TRBJ2-5, is DTGVSQNPRHKITKRGQNVTFRCDPISEHNRLYWYRQTLGQGPEFLTYFQNEAQLEKSRLLSDRFSAERPKGSFSTLEIQRTEQGDSAMYLCASSPLAGARRETQYFGPGTRLLVL.

The chain links TRBV30 to TRBJ1-5, with a tentative D call TRBD1 (6 bases). The CDR3 has 15 residues. The germline gives CDR1 GTSNPN, CDR2 SVGIG (reference sequence). The V gene lost 5 bases and the J gene lost 2 bases, with 16 bases spanning the gap. This chain's CDR3 is CAWATGKKGNQPQHF. For the CDR3, the DNA is TGTGCCTGGGCCACAGGGAAGAAGGGCAATCAGCCCCAGCATTTT.

The chain is built from TRBV7-8 and TRBJ2-7; TRBD2 might be the D (6 bases). Between the trimmed V and J ends, which lost 5 bases and 3 bases, there was a span of 17 bases. CDR3 length equals 15 residues. Germline-derived CDR1 and CDR2 are SGHVS and FQNEAQ. CDR3 nucleotides: TGTGCCAGCAGCCGAACGGAGGGAGGAGTCTACGAGCAGTACTTC. Residues: CASSRTEGGVYEQYF.

This clone was seen only once. This chain connects TRBV28 to TRBJ2-5, with D uncertain. The germline V and J ends were trimmed by 5 bases and 2 bases, with 12 bases remaining between them. The CDR3 is 14 residues long. Germline lookup yields CDR1 MDHEN and CDR2 SYDVKM. CDR3 coding DNA: TGTGCCAGCAGTCTCTCTGGCAGTCAAGAGACCCAGTACTTC. This encodes CASSLSGSQETQYF.

This clone was counted a few times. V usage is TRBV6-5 and J usage is TRBJ1-2; 9 bases line up with TRBD1. After removal of 7 bases from V and 8 bases from J, the junction contained 11 bases not matched to a gene. Germline CDR1 MNHEY, CDR2 SVGAGI. The CDR3 runs 14 residues. The CDR3 loop reads CASNPGDRVRGYTF. The CDR3 DNA is TGTGCCAGCAACCCAGGGGACAGGGTCAGAGGCTACACCTTC.

The chain has TRBV4-3 and TRBJ1-5; TRBD1 is a possible D gene (5 bases). The CDR3 is 15 residues long. V was pared by 0 bases and J by 1 base, with 7 bases between. The germline V gene encodes CDR1 LGHNA and CDR2 YSLEER. The CDR3 DNA sequence: TGCGCCAGCAGCCAAGATGGACACAGCAATCAGCCCCAGCATTTT. Amino acid sequence: CASSQDGHSNQPQHF.

The J gene is TRBJ1-1, the V gene TRBV29-1; TRBD1 matches at 9 bases. This CDR3 has 12 amino acids. V gave up 4 bases and J gave up 6 bases; unmatched junction bases: 3. Germline values: CDR1 SQVTM, CDR2 ANQGSEA. The chain's CDR3 is CSVARQGAEAFF. The CDR3 DNA follows: TGCAGCGTTGCGCGACAGGGGGCTGAAGCTTTCTTT.

This clone was counted at least ten times. The chain combines TRBV6-5 with TRBJ1-1; D gene ambiguous. CDR3 length: 15 amino acids. Germline CDR1 MNHEY, CDR2 SVGAGI. V lost 0 bases and J lost 3, with 11 bases in between. Here the CDR3 reads CASSYSAKADTEAFF. Written as DNA, the CDR3 is TGTGCCAGCAGTTACTCGGCAAAGGCGGACACTGAAGCTTTCTTT.